This T cell receptor (beta chain) was recorded in a study of graft-versus-host responses after intestinal transplantation. With regard to this clone: Its antigen remains unknown.

Sequenced by immunoSEQ multiplex PCR; TCRdb stores in-frame clones only, minus some. The repertoire holds about 64,000 clones, with over 90% as singletons. The CDR3 contains 14 residues. Germline loops: CDR1 SGHAT, CDR2 FQNNGV. Trimming removed 5 bases from V and 4 bases from J, with 14 bases in between. This specimen consisted of unstimulated CD8+ T cells sorted from spleen or lymph node cells, obtained before transplant. The chain employs TRBV11-2 and TRBJ1-1, with a possible D match to TRBD1 (5 bases). The TCR originated in a human donor who was the organ donor for an intestinal transplant. CDR3 residues: CASSRSQGGTEAFF. In nucleotides, the CDR3 is TGTGCCAGCAGCCGAAGCCAGGGTGGCACTGAAGCTTTCTTT. Supplemented by reference TRBV11-2 and TRBJ1-1, the full variable domain reads EAGVAQSPRYKIIEKRQSVAFWCNPISGHATLYWYQQILGQGPKLLIQFQNNGVVDDSQLPKDRFSAERLKGVDSTLKIQPAKLEDSAVYLCASSRSQGGTEAFFGQGTRLTVV.